This entry is about one T cell receptor (beta chain). Its target is unknown. The data belong to a study of PD-1 blockade in classical Hodgkin lymphoma. The CDR3 covers 16 residues. In germline, CDR1 is SGHNT, CDR2 YYREEE (reference sequence). V shed 5 bases and J shed 1 base, with 18 bases lying between them. Only in-frame clones appear in the TCRdb table, and some are missing; sequencing was by immunoSEQ multiplex PCR. The sample has 95,000 to 120,000 clones; roughly nine tenths are singletons. All patients experienced relapse after autologous stem cell transplantation, and brentuximab vedotin exposure was variable. Study outcomes and limitations: What caused the repertoire differences, perhaps disease activity or prior therapy, remains undefined. The study reported lower baseline TCR diversity in newly diagnosed patients than in healthy donors. CD4+ TCR diversity, unlike CD8+, rose significantly by C4D1.

The input for sequencing was peripheral blood mononuclear cells (PBMCs), taken before the second cycle of nivolumab. V gene TRBV5-4 combines with J gene TRBJ1-2; unclear D gene. The TCR comes from a human donor with classical Hodgkin lymphoma. The CDR3 DNA follows: TGTGCCAGCAGGGTACTAGGGTCCCGAGATAACTATGGCTACACCTTC. It specifies CASRVLGSRDNYGYTF.